A single T cell receptor (beta chain) is shown here with its context. The data are from a study of technical replicates of blood from a handful of donors. V was pared by 0 bases and J by 5 bases, with 11 bases of the junction left unmatched. In germline, CDR1 is SGHRS, CDR2 YFSETQ. CDR3 size: 16 residues. Profiling relied on immunoSEQ multiplex PCR, and the TCRdb table lists in-frame clones only, not all of them. The table lists 60,000 to 90,000 clones, around 97% of them singletons. The sample comprised T cells isolated from PBMCs. This sequence originates from a human donor in good health. V gene TRBV5-1 combines with J gene TRBJ2-7; 7 nucleotides match TRBD2. Here the CDR3 DNA reads TGCGCCAGCAGCTTGGCCCGGGTAGCGGGTGTTCACGAGCAGTACTTC. Translated, it gives CASSLARVAGVHEQYF.